The T cell receptor beta chain under discussion was sequenced for a study of cytomegalovirus exposure and HLA in healthy donors. General study findings and limits: Later analysis indicated greater clonal expansion among HLA-associated TCR beta chains than among equally common other chains. Prediction of most subjects' HLA-A and HLA-B alleles by TCR beta sequences was reportedly accurate. Three of the chains that were CMV-associated were confirmed in vitro to be specific for CMV antigens.

Germline CDR1 reads MNHNS; CDR2 reads SASEGT. CDR3 length: 15 residues. V lost 2 bases to trimming and J lost 7 bases, with 15 bases between them. The PCR employed 60 Vbeta primers together with 13 Jbeta primers. Assay used: immunoSEQ multiplex PCR; TCRdb lists only in-frame clones, some missing. This sample carries roughly 180,000 clones, about 9% of them seen once, and the ten largest clones take roughly 1.3%. This clone has just a few counts. Its antigen is not identified. The sample consisted of PBMCs. This TCR derives from a young woman in good health and CMV-seropositive. This chain uses TRBV6-1 with TRBJ1-5; TRBD1 is a possible D gene (6 bases). The CDR3 sequence is CASSEWGQGGQPQHF. CDR3 DNA sequence: TGTGCCAGCAGTGAATGGGGGCAGGGCGGCCAGCCCCAGCATTTT.